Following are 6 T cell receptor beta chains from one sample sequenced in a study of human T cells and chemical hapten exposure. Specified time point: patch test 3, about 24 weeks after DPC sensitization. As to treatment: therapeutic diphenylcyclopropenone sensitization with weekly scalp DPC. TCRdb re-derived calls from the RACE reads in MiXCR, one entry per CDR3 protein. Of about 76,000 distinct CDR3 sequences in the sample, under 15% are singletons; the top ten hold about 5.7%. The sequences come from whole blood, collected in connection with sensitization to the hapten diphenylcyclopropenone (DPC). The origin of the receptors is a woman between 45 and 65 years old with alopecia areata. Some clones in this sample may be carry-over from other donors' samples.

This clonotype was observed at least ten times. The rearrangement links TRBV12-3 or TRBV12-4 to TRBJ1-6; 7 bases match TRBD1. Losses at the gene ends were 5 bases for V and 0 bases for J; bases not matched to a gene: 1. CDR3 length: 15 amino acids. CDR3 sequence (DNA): TGTGCCAGCAGTCGGGACAGCTCCTATAATTCACCCCTCCACTTT. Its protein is CASSRDSSYNSPLHF.

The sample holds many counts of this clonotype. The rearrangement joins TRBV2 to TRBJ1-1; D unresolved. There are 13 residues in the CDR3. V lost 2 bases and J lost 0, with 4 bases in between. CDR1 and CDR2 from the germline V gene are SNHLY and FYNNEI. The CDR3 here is CASSEHLNTEAFF. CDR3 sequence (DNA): TGTGCCAGCAGTGAACATTTGAACACTGAAGCTTTCTTT. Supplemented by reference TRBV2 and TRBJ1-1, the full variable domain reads EPEVTQTPSHQVTQMGQEVILRCVPISNHLYFYWYRQILGQKVEFLVSFYNNEISEKSEIFDDQFSVERPDGSNFTLKIRSTKLEDSAMYFCASSEHLNTEAFFGQGTRLTVV.

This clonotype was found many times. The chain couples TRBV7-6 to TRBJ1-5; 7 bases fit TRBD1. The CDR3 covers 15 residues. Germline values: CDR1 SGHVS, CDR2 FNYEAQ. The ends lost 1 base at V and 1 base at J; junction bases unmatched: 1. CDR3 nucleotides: TGTGCCAGCAGCTTAGACAGGGGAAGCAATCAGCCCCAGCATTTT. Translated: CASSLDRGSNQPQHF.

CDR3 sequence (DNA): TGCGCCAGCAGCCGGCGCCAGGCCGATGAAGCTTTCTTT. As protein: CASSRRQADEAFF. The chain couples TRBV5-1 to TRBJ1-1; D is unclear. Germline V lookup: CDR1 SGHRS, CDR2 YFSETQ. Trimming removed 4 bases from V and 7 bases from J, with 14 bases in between. The CDR3 sequence is 13 residues long. The variable domain in full, with the rest retrieved from reference TRBV5-1 and TRBJ1-1, is KAGVTQTPRYLIKTRGQQVTLSCSPISGHRSVSWYQQTPGQGLQFLFEYFSETQRNKGNFPGRFSGRQFSNSRSEMNVSTLELGDSALYLCASSRRQADEAFFGQGTRLTVV.

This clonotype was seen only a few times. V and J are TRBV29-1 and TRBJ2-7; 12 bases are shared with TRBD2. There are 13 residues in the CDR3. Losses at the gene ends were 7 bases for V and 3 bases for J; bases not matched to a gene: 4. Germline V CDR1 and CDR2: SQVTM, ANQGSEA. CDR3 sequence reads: CSAETSGSYEQYF. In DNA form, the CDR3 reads TGCAGCGCTGAGACTAGCGGGAGCTACGAGCAGTACTTC.

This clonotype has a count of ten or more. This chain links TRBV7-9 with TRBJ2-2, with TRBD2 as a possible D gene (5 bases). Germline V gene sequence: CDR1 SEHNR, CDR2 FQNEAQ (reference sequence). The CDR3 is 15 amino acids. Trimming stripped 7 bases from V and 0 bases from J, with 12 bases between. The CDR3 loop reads CASIKRGPNTGELFF. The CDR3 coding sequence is TGTGCCAGCATAAAACGAGGGCCGAACACCGGGGAGCTGTTTTTT.